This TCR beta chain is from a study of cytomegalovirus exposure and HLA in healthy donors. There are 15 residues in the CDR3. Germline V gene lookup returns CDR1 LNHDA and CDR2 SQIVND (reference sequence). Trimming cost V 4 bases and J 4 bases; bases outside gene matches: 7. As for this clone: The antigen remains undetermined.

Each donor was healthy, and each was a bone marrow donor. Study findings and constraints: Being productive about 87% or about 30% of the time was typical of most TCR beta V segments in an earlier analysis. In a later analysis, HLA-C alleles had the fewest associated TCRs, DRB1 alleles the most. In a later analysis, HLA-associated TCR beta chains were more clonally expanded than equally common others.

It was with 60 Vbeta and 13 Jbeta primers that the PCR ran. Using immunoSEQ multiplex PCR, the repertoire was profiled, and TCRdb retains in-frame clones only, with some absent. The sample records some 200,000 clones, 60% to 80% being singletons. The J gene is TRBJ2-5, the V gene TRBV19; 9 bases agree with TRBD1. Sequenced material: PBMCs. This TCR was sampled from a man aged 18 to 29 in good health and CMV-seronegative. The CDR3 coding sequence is TGTGCCAGTAGTACATCCGGGACAGGGACAGAGACCCAGTACTTC. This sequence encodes CASSTSGTGTETQYF.